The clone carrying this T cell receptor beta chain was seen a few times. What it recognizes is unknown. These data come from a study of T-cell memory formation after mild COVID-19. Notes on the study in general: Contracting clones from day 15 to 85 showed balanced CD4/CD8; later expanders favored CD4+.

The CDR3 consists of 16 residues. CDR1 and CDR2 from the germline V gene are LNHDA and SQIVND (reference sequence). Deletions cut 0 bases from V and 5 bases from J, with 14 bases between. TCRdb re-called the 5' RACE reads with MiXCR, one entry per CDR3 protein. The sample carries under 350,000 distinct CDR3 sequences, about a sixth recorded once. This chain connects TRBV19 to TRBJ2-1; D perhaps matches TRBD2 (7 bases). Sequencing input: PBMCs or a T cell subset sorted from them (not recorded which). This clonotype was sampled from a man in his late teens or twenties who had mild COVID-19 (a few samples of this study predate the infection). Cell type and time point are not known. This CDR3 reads CASSIDRGAGHNEQFF. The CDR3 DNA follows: TGTGCCAGTAGTATAGATCGGGGGGCCGGGCACAATGAGCAGTTCTTC.